What follows is one T cell receptor (beta chain) and its context. The clone's antigen remains unknown. Base qualities were left out, and no much larger clone turns up one base away. The cohort comprised 666 healthy bone marrow donors. All cohort members were sampled while nominally healthy, although unrecorded immune exposures were likely present. The donor tested CMV seropositive, placing the donor among the 289 seropositive members of the cohort. A peripheral blood sample was collected from each donor, and TCR beta sequencing was performed on peripheral blood mononuclear cells. The Qiagen DNeasy Blood Extraction Kit was used to extract genomic DNA from the blood cell samples. Receptor amplification or capture employed the immunoSEQ multiplex PCR assay. For the multiplex PCR, a mixture combining 60 forward primers for TCR Vbeta segments and 13 reverse primers for TCR Jbeta segments was used. The CDR3 region of rearranged TCR beta genes was amplified from genomic DNA by a multiplex PCR assay. On the Illumina HiSeq System, the amplified TCR beta libraries were sequenced as 87-base-pair reads. Per the authors' processing: Across the roughly 640 repertoires, a later analysis counted roughly 77 million unique TCR beta chains, roughly 11 million of which were shared by at least two donors. Raw reads were error-corrected and collapsed into unique sequences with a nearest-neighbor algorithm that merged closely related sequences to remove PCR and sequencing errors. V, D and J gene segments were assigned by aligning CDR3 sequences to IMGT reference sequences. Each retained sequence needed at least a six-nucleotide match to both a V gene segment and a J gene segment. Rearrangements were classified as productive when the CDR3 lacked stop codons and remained in frame with V and J, and all other rearrangements were classified as non-productive. Following IMGT convention, CDR3 was defined as the stretch from the second conserved V-encoded cysteine to the conserved J-encoded phenylalanine. The earlier analysis of about 570 of the donors excluded any sequence lacking an unambiguous match to a single V gene segment. In an earlier analysis of some 590 of the donors, V segments were called functional above 56.7% productive rearrangements and were called segregating when the between-donor standard deviation exceeded 5%. A statistical classification framework was built to diagnose cytomegalovirus status from the catalog of TCR beta chain sequences. In a later analysis, V and J genes were assigned by comparing TCR nucleotide sequences against IMGT/GENE-DB human TR gene sequences. Using the TCRdist pipeline, a later analysis assigned CDR3 sequences along with most-parsimonious VDJ recombination scenarios. In a later analysis, every TCR beta chain was defined by the combination of its CDR3 amino acid sequence and its V-gene family, and reads without a unique V-gene family were dropped. As a way to deal with suspected cross-contamination and a sequencing artifact, a later analysis dropped roughly 600 nucleotide sequences that were highly shared and had low generation probability. In a later analysis, a clonal expansion index was calculated for each public chain from normalized within-repertoire ranks of inferred template counts. In a later analysis, generation probabilities were computed with a VDJ recombination model fitted to out-of-frame rearrangements, and the resulting probabilities were checked against IGoR. Hypergeometric tests were used in a later analysis to score TCR-TCR, TCR-HLA and TCR-CMV co-occurrence, with a repertoire-size bias correction applied to the TCR pairs. A later analysis estimated false discovery rates by permuting HLA or CMV assignments 20 times. In a later analysis, co-occurring TCRs were grouped using DBSCAN, and TCRdist sequence similarity was added for clustering within HLA-allele-positive subsets. Repertoires with fewer than 30,000 or more than 120,000 public chains were left out of co-occurrence clustering, as were roughly five repertoires with anomalous nucleotide sharing. TCRdb retrieved this table from immuneACCESS and kept in-frame rearrangements only. Not all clones are present; in checked studies, unresolved V genes account for under half, and no reason is known for the remainder. That table supplies the V and J calls and clone size; D and trimming were determined from the DNA. This sample lists about 150,000 clones; 75% to 85% were detected once. The ten most abundant clones make up 5.6% of the sample.

The sample comes from a study of cytomegalovirus exposure and HLA in healthy donors (dated by TCRdb to about 2017). Notes on the research overall: An earlier analysis of several hundred of the donors reported approximately 270 Gb of sequence data and 117 million unique TCR beta sequences from 190 million or so T cells. Approximately 310 gigabases of sequencing data and tens of millions of unique TCR sequences were included in an early release covering about 700 HLA-typed donors. Among the approximately 430 genotyped donors, around 81% belonged to the genetic ancestry cluster associated with self-reported Caucasian donors. The study was designed to test whether signatures of past pathogen exposure could be identified by cataloging public T cell receptors. The study profiled the T cell repertoires of around 700 subjects by immunosequencing and related them to cytomegalovirus serostatus. A separate validation cohort of 100 to 150 different subjects was used in addition to the roughly 700-subject first cohort. To predict cytomegalovirus infection status, the study brought together high-throughput TCR immunosequencing, statistical association of individual TCRs with disease status, and machine learning. A later analysis re-analyzed previously published TCR beta repertoires from about 730 donors and added high-resolution HLA genotyping to study TCR occurrence patterns. The later analysis used no new phenotypic data to find candidate immune exposures, relying instead on TCR beta sequences and their occurrence across donors. To decide whether each TCR beta V gene segment behaved as functional or pseudogenic, an earlier analysis of approximately 590 of the donors relied on high-throughput TCR beta sequencing. Donor age, sex, ethnicity and CMV serostatus were compiled together with the repertoire data. Genome-wide SNP genotypes for about 55% of the 666 donors were used in a later genetic analysis, which treated that subset as a discovery cohort. Every discovery cohort repertoire had been produced on one sequencing platform. HLA typing included class I and class II loci at four-digit resolution. Typing coverage differed by locus: A, B, C, DRB1 and DQB1 were typed in about 620-630 donors, DQA1 in about 550, DPA1 in nearly 610, and DPB1 in approximately 450. Several DR-DQ haplotypes were treated as single units for association and clustering because of strong linkage in the cohort. Among under 450 genotyped donors of the cohort, an average of roughly 240,000 unique TCR beta nucleotide sequences were sequenced per donor, around 18% of them non-productive. The paper as a whole reports these results and caveats: Immune exposure information for the cohort was limited to CMV serostatus. Cytomegalovirus status was reported to be diagnosed by the classifier with high specificity and sensitivity in both the original and validation cohorts. The authors suggested that the approach could potentially be generalized to other disease states and immunological phenotypes. The study listed 164 TCR beta chains as associated with cytomegalovirus. A later analysis found that HLA-associated TCR beta chains were more clonally expanded and had lower generation probabilities than equally common non-associated chains. A few of the identified cytomegalovirus-associated TCR beta chains were confirmed in vitro to be specific for cytomegalovirus antigens. The earlier analysis of 587 of the donors excluded roughly 17 rarely observed V segments, including chromosome 9 orphons, because counts were too low. Across donors, most TCR sequences were observed very rarely, whereas some public TCRs were present in many individuals. Only TCR beta chains were sequenced in this cohort, and the absence of alpha or paired-chain data limited detectable features. The 87-base-pair reads could not distinguish some IMGT-functional V segments, including TRBV6-2 and TRBV6-3, so those segments were excluded. The presence/absence analyses assumed that sequencing depth was roughly uniform across donors, and that assumption may not be true. Correlated functional status among segregating V segments might be attributable to linkage disequilibrium, but an unknown experimental factor could not be ruled out. In a later analysis, TCR association rates were found to vary across HLA loci, with the most associated TCRs seen for DRB1 alleles and the fewest for HLA-C alleles. In a later analysis, 15,000 to 20,000 TCR beta sequences were associated with specific HLA alleles at a false discovery rate of 0.05. A further reported finding was that TCR beta sequences accurately predicted the HLA-A and HLA-B alleles for most subjects in the first cohort. The sequencing pipeline was judged likely to have produced a cluster of highly shared sequence variants as a technical artifact. Compared with the roughly 710-donor mean, donors in an Asian-associated ancestry cluster had fewer N-insertions in productive TCRs, according to a later genetic analysis. A later genetic analysis associated a missense DCLRE1C variant with V-gene and J-gene trimming of TCR beta chains, and an independent cohort replicated the association. Assigning TCR associations to individual alleles was difficult when HLA alleles, especially DR and DQ, strongly co-occurred. Because HLA typing was missing for some donors at each locus, association tests included only the typed subset. In an earlier analysis of some 640 of the donors, most TCR beta V segments were observed in productive rearrangements about 90% or about 30% of the time, broadly matching IMGT annotations. Most CMV-associated TCR beta chains appeared to be HLA-restricted in a later analysis, and the HLA associations seemed to be driven largely by CMV exposure. According to a later analysis, parvovirus B19, influenza, CMV and Epstein-Barr virus appeared linked to several top co-occurrence clusters.

Inclusive of the bounding cysteine and phenylalanine, the CDR3 is 14 residues long. Only the CDR3 portion is preserved as DNA: 42 bases, with reading frame beginning at the first base. CDR1 and CDR2 were assigned from the germline V gene as SGDLS and YYNGEE. Relative to germline, V is 3 bases shorter and J is 9 bases shorter, with 16 bases between their ends. The receptor comes from a woman in her 40s in good health and CMV-seropositive. The sample comprised PBMCs. Recombination connected TRBV9 to TRBJ2-1, and possibly TRBD1, on 6 matching bases. In nucleotide form, the sequence is TGTGCCAGCAGCGACTTCGGACAGTACCGTGAGCAGTTCTTC. The translation is CASSDFGQYREQFF.